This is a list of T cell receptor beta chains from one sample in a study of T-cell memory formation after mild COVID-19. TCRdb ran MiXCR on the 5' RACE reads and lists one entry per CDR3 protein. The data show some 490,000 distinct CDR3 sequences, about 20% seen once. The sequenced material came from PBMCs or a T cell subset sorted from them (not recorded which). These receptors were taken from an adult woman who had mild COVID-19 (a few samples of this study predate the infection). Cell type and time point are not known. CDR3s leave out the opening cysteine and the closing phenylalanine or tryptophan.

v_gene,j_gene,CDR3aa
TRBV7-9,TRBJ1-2,ASSPGGVFRGYT
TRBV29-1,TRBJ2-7,SVDRLAGEFYEQY
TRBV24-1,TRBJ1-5,ATSGGTPGNQPQH
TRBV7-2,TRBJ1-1,ASSYRQGTEAF
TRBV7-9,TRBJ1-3,ASSSNAGNTIY
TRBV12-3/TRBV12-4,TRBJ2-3,ASSLAPLAGSGTDTQY
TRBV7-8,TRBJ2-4,ASSPGLNIQY
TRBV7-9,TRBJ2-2,ASRRQKNTGELF
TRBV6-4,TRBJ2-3,ASSDERSTDTQY
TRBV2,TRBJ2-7,ASSDLSIRFAYEQY
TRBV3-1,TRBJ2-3,ASKDAGSTDTQY